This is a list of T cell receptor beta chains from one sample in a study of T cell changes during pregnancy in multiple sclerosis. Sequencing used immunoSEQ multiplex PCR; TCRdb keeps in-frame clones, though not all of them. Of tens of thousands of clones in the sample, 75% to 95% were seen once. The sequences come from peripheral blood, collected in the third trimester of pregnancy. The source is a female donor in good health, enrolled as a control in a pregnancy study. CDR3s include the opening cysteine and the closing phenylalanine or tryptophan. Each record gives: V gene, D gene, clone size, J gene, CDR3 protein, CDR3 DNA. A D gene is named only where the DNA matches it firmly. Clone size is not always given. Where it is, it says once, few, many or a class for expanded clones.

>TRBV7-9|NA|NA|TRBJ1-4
CASSTAGLDEKLFF
TGTGCCAGCAGCACCGCAGGGTTAGATGAAAAACTGTTTTTT
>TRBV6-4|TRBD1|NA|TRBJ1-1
CASSEGVGTAKEAFF
TGTGCCAGCAGTGAAGGCGTCGGGACAGCAAAGGAAGCTTTCTTT
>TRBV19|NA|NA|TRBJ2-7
CASSTGGDRSYEQYF
TGTGCCAGTAGTACCGGGGGGGACAGATCCTACGAGCAGTACTTC
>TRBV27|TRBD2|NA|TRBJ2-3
CASSSGLFSLTDTQYF
TGTGCCAGCAGTTCGGGACTATTCAGCCTCACAGATACGCAGTATTTT
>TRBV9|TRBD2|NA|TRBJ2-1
CASSVAIPSGRAYNEQFF
TGTGCCAGCAGCGTAGCCATCCCCAGCGGGAGGGCCTACAATGAGCAGTTCTTC
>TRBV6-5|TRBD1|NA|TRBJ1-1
CASSKTTGYTEAFF
TGTGCCAGCAGTAAGACGACAGGGTACACTGAAGCTTTCTTT
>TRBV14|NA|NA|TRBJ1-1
CASSQESRAFF
TGTGCCAGCAGCCAAGAATCTAGGGCTTTCTTT
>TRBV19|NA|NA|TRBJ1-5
CASSIGSRSNQPQHF
TGTGCCAGTAGTATTGGTAGCCGCAGCAATCAGCCCCAGCATTTT
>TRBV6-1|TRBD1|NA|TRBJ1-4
CASSGGTGGELFF
TGTGCCAGCAGTGGAGGGACAGGGGGGGAACTGTTTTTT
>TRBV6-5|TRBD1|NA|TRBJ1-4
CASRDRQGTNEKLFF
TGTGCCAGCAGAGACCGACAGGGGACTAATGAAAAACTGTTTTTT
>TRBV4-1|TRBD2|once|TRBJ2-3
CASSILGLAGGEGTDTQYF
TGCGCCAGCAGCATTCTGGGACTAGCGGGGGGTGAAGGGACAGATACGCAGTATTTT
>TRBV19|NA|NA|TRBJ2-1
CASSMVGLPTGEQFF
TGTGCCAGTAGTATGGTGGGCCTTCCGACCGGCGAGCAGTTCTTC
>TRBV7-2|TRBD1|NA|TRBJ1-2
CASSSPGQGALSSHTF
TGTGCCAGCAGCTCACCGGGACAGGGGGCGCTTAGCAGTCACACCTTC
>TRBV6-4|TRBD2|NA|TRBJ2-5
CASTTGGEKETQYF
TGTGCCAGCACTACGGGGGGGGAGAAAGAGACCCAGTACTTC
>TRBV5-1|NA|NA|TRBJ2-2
CASSLVAGATGELFF
TGCGCCAGCAGCTTGGTGGCAGGGGCCACCGGGGAGCTGTTTTTT
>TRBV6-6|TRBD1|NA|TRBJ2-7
CASSYSGQATYEQYF
TGTGCCAGCAGTTACTCGGGACAGGCTACCTACGAGCAGTACTTC
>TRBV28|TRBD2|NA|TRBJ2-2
CASSLFSGTSGVGGTGELFF
TGTGCCAGCAGTTTATTTTCCGGGACTAGCGGAGTCGGGGGCACCGGGGAGCTGTTTTTT
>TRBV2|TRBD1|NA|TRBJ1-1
CASRVGPLGQGAEAFF
TGTGCCAGCAGAGTAGGCCCCCTTGGACAGGGAGCTGAAGCTTTCTTT
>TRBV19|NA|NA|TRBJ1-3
CASSVMGRHSGNTIYF
TGTGCCAGTAGTGTAATGGGCCGTCACTCTGGAAACACCATATATTTT
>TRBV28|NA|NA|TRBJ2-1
CATLGERLRNEQFF
TGTGCCACGCTAGGCGAGCGCCTACGCAATGAGCAGTTCTTC
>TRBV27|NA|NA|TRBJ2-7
CASSLEQGPYEQYF
TGTGCCAGCAGTTTGGAACAGGGTCCTTACGAGCAGTACTTC
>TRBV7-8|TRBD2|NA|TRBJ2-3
CASSLLVGGNSDTQYF
TGTGCCAGCAGCTTACTCGTGGGGGGGAACTCAGATACGCAGTATTTT
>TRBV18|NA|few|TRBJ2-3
CASSPGERNTDTQYF
TGTGCCAGCTCCCCGGGAGAGCGGAACACAGATACGCAGTATTTT
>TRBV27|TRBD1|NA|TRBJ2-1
CASSLSPPIGKRPGQENNEQFF
TGTGCCAGCAGTTTATCCCCACCGATCGGAAAACGACCGGGACAGGAGAACAATGAGCAGTTCTTC
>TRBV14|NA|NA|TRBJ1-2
CASSLNRVGGYGYTF
TGTGCCAGCAGCCTGAACAGGGTGGGTGGCTATGGCTACACCTTC
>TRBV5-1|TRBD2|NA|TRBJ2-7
CASSYLYGLAGGDYEQYF
TGCGCCAGCAGCTATTTATATGGACTAGCGGGTGGAGACTACGAGCAGTACTTC
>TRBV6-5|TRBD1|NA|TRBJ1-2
CASTGGSGGYTF
TGTGCCAGCACAGGGGGCTCGGGGGGCTACACCTTC
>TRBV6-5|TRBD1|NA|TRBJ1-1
CASRNRGLPPEAFF
TGTGCCAGCAGGAACAGGGGGCTCCCGCCTGAAGCTTTCTTT
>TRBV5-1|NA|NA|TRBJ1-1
CASRGRGFGMNTEAFF
TGCGCCAGCAGGGGCAGGGGATTTGGGATGAACACTGAAGCTTTCTTT
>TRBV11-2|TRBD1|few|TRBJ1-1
CASSLVRGQGNTEAFF
TGTGCCAGCAGCTTAGTCAGAGGACAGGGAAACACTGAAGCTTTCTTT
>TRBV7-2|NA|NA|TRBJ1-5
CASSLGAGNQPQHF
TGTGCCAGCAGCTTAGGGGCAGGCAATCAGCCCCAGCATTTT
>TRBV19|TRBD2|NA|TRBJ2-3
CASSIPGLAGITDTQYF
TGTGCCAGTAGTATACCTGGGCTAGCGGGGATCACAGATACGCAGTATTTT
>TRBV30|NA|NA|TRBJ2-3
CAWSKVADTDTQYF
TGTGCCTGGAGCAAGGTAGCGGACACAGATACGCAGTATTTT
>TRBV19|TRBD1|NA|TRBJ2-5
CASSIAAGGTETQYF
TGTGCCAGTAGTATAGCAGCAGGGGGCACGGAGACCCAGTACTTC
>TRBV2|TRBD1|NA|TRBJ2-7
CASLRTGAYEQYF
TGTGCCAGCTTACGGACAGGAGCCTACGAGCAGTACTTC
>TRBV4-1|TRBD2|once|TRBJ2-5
CASSQANAAGGRETQYF
TGCGCCAGCAGCCAAGCTAATGCAGCGGGGGGTCGGGAGACCCAGTACTTC
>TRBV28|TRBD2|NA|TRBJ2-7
CASRNEREGFEQYF
TGTGCCAGCAGGAATGAGCGGGAGGGTTTCGAGCAGTACTTC
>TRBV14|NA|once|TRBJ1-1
CASSLGLRNTEAFF
TGTGCCAGCAGCCTTGGACTCAGGAACACTGAAGCTTTCTTT
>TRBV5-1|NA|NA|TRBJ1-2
CASSLVAGEGYTF
TGCGCCAGCAGCTTGGTAGCAGGGGAGGGCTACACCTTC
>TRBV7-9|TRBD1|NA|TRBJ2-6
CASSLGQERFGANVLTF
TGTGCCAGCAGTTTGGGACAGGAACGTTTTGGGGCCAACGTCCTGACTTTC
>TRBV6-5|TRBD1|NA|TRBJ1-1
CASSYTGVNTEAFF
TGTGCCAGCAGTTACACAGGGGTGAACACTGAAGCTTTCTTT
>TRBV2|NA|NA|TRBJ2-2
CASSVAGAGAGELFF
TGTGCCAGCAGTGTGGCGGGAGCAGGGGCCGGGGAGCTGTTTTTT
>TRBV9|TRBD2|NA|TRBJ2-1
CASSNKVAGAYNEQFF
TGTGCCAGCAGCAACAAAGTAGCGGGGGCCTACAATGAGCAGTTCTTC
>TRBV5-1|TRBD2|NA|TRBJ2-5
CASSLMVAGGQETQYF
TGCGCCAGCAGCTTGATGGTAGCGGGGGGACAAGAGACCCAGTACTTC
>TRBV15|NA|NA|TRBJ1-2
CATSRDSGISGSDYTF
TGTGCCACCAGCAGAGATTCGGGTATTTCAGGGTCTGACTACACCTTC
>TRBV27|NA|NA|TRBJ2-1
CASSFLGREQFF
TGTGCCAGCAGTTTTTTGGGCCGTGAGCAGTTCTTC
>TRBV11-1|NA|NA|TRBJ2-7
CASSYSQAYEQYF
TGTGCCAGCAGCTATTCTCAAGCATACGAGCAGTACTTC
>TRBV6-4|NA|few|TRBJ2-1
CASSDETNNEQFF
TGTGCCAGCAGTGATGAGACTAACAATGAGCAGTTCTTC
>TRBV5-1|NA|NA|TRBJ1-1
CASSYRGTEAFF
TGCGCCAGCAGTTATCGGGGCACTGAAGCTTTCTTT
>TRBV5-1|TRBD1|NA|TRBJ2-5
CASSPPQTGGETQYF
TGCGCCAGCAGCCCTCCCCAGACAGGGGGCGAGACCCAGTACTTC
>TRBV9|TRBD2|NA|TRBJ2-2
CASSQSGANTGELFF
TGTGCCAGCAGTCAAAGCGGGGCGAACACCGGGGAGCTGTTTTTT
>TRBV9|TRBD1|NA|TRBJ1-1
CASSTRTGNTEAFF
TGTGCCAGCAGCACCCGGACAGGGAACACTGAAGCTTTCTTT
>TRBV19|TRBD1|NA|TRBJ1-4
CASSNRGRNEKLFF
TGTGCCAGTAGCAACAGGGGGCGGAATGAAAAACTGTTTTTT